The 30 T cell receptor beta chains below come from one sample, sequenced in a study of T-cell memory formation after mild COVID-19. TCRdb re-called the 5' RACE reads with MiXCR, one entry per CDR3 protein. This table has fewer than 550,000 distinct CDR3 sequences, 20% appearing once. Sequences were obtained from PBMCs or a T cell subset sorted from them (not recorded which). These receptors all stem from an adult woman who had mild COVID-19 (a few samples of this study predate the infection). Cell type and time point are not known.

A few counts support this clonotype. This chain links TRBV30 with TRBJ1-1; D uncertain. Trimming removed 5 bases at V and 5 bases at J, with 12 bases between. The CDR3 spans 12 residues. Germline values: CDR1 GTSNPN, CDR2 SVGIG (reference sequence). Written as DNA, the CDR3 is TGTGCCTGGTTATCCGACGGAACTGAAGCTTTCTTT. Translated, it gives CAWLSDGTEAFF.

In its sample, this clonotype was seen a few times. The chain uses TRBV14 and TRBJ2-7, with D tentatively TRBD2 (7 bases). Between the trimmed V and J ends, which lost 4 bases and 2 bases, there was a span of 15 bases. CDR1 is SGHDN, CDR2 FVKESK, per germline. CDR3 size: 15 residues. CDR3 in amino acids: CASSRLGAGAYEQYF. The DNA for the CDR3 is TGTGCCAGCAGCCGTCTGGGGGCGGGAGCCTACGAGCAGTACTTC.

This clonotype was found once. The rearrangement links TRBV7-9 to TRBJ2-1; 8 bases are shared with TRBD2. CDR3 length: 15 residues. Germline V gene lookup returns CDR1 SEHNR and CDR2 FQNEAQ (reference sequence). V shed 5 bases and J 3 bases; nucleotides not matched to a gene: 6. In DNA form, the CDR3 reads TGTGCCAGCAGCCTGGGACTAGGGGACTACAATGAGCAGTTCTTC. Translated, it gives CASSLGLGDYNEQFF.

The chain carries TRBV6-5 and TRBJ1-1; the match to TRBD1 covers 10 bases. V shed 7 bases, J shed 7 bases, and the junction held 6 bases outside the gene matches. The CDR3 has 13 residues. CDR1 MNHEY and CDR2 SVGAGI come from the germline V gene. CDR3 sequence: CASIRQGANEAFF. The CDR3 DNA is TGTGCCAGCATTAGACAGGGGGCGAATGAAGCTTTCTTT.

The chain combines TRBV20-1 with TRBJ2-1, with TRBD2 identical over 7 bases. Germline V gives CDR1 DFQATT, CDR2 SNEGSKA (reference sequence). The CDR3 is made up of 12 amino acids. Unmatched junction bases numbered 6, after V lost 6 bases and J lost 7 bases. The CDR3 reads CSAQRLANEQFF. The CDR3, as DNA: TGCAGTGCCCAGAGACTAGCAAATGAGCAGTTCTTC.

The chain employs TRBV6-1 and TRBJ2-7; 12 positions agree with TRBD2. The CDR3 consists of 15 residues. Trimming took 8 bases from V and 3 from J; bases not matched to a gene: 8. Germline loops: CDR1 MNHNS, CDR2 SASEGT. The CDR3 DNA reads TGTGCCAGCGTCGCACTAGCGGGGGGCCTCTACGAGCAGTACTTC. Protein: CASVALAGGLYEQYF.

The V call is TRBV7-3, the J call TRBJ1-2; D gene uncertain. Trimming took 0 bases from V and 8 from J, leaving 16 bases between them. The germline gives CDR1 SGHTA, CDR2 FQGTGA. The CDR3 length is 15 residues. Written as DNA, the CDR3 is TGTGCCAGCAGCTTAACGGACGTTGGTTTGGGGGGCTACACCTTC. It specifies CASSLTDVGLGGYTF.

The J gene is TRBJ2-3, the V gene TRBV11-2, with 8 nucleotides matching TRBD2. The V gene's germline CDR1 is SGHAT and CDR2 FQNNGV. Trimming removed 7 bases from V and 3 bases from J; junction bases left unmatched: 12. The CDR3 runs 16 residues. The CDR3 DNA reads TGTGCCAGCAAACGGGAAATGGCGGGGGGTACAGATACGCAGTATTTT. Amino acid sequence: CASKREMAGGTDTQYF.

The chain has TRBV12-3 or TRBV12-4 and TRBJ2-3; D gene ambiguous. The V end was cut by 7 bases, the J end by 5 bases, with 16 bases between. The CDR3 covers 14 residues. This CDR3 reads CASTTLKRIDTQYF. The CDR3 DNA is TGTGCCAGCACCACCCTCAAGAGGATAGATACGCAGTATTTT.

This clonotype was seen a handful of times. The chain couples TRBV5-6 to TRBJ2-7; D gene ambiguous. Germline loops: CDR1 SGHDT, CDR2 YYEEEE. This CDR3 region has 15 residues. V lost 2 bases and J lost 0, with 12 bases in between. CDR3 protein: CASSFPSRSSYEQYF. The CDR3 DNA follows: TGTGCCAGCAGCTTCCCGAGTAGAAGCTCCTACGAGCAGTACTTC.

This clonotype was counted ten times or more. V is TRBV20-1 and J is TRBJ2-3; D is possibly TRBD1 or TRBD2 (5 bases each). The CDR3 loop spans 13 amino acids. V was cut by 6 bases and J by 2 bases, with 12 bases left in between. Per germline, CDR1 DFQATT and CDR2 SNEGSKA (reference sequence). CDR3 bases: TGCAGTGCCCAGGGACCCGACACAGATACGCAGTATTTT. Translating it yields CSAQGPDTDTQYF.

This clonotype was picked up a small number of times. This sequence joins TRBV5-6 and TRBJ2-1, with 9 bases aligning to TRBD2. The germline gives CDR1 SGHDT, CDR2 YYEEEE. This CDR3 has 15 amino acids. The V and J ends lost 4 bases and 7 bases, in that order; junction bases with no gene match: 9. This CDR3 reads CASSPAGGPSNEQFF. CDR3 DNA sequence: TGTGCCAGCAGCCCGGCGGGGGGGCCTTCGAATGAGCAGTTCTTC.

V gene TRBV6-2 or TRBV6-3 combines with J gene TRBJ2-1; D is possibly TRBD2 (5 bases). With 2 bases removed from V and 8 bases from J, the gap between germline ends came to 19 bases. This CDR3 spans 16 amino acids. CDR1 MNHEY and CDR2 SVGEGT come from the germline V gene. CDR3: CASSYPPSEGLHEQFF. CDR3 sequence (DNA): TGTGCCAGCAGTTACCCCCCCAGTGAGGGTTTGCATGAGCAGTTCTTC.

The chain is built from TRBV30 and TRBJ1-6; D is unclear. Germline-derived CDR1 and CDR2 are GTSNPN and SVGIG (reference sequence). Trimming took 3 bases from V and 7 from J, leaving 4 bases between them. The CDR3 extends over 11 amino acids. CDR3 nucleotide sequence: TGTGCCTGGAGCGGGAATTCACCCCTCCACTTT. Translation: CAWSGNSPLHF.

J is TRBJ1-1 and V is TRBV9; possible D gene TRBD1, 5 bases. The ends were cut back, 1 base at V and 7 bases at J, with 14 bases in the middle. The length of the CDR3 is 14 residues. Per the germline V gene, CDR1 is SGDLS and CDR2 is YYNGEE. The CDR3 nucleotides read TGTGCCAGCAGCGTACATGGGGCTAGGAGTGAAGCTTTCTTT. This translates into CASSVHGARSEAFF.

In nucleotides, the CDR3 is TGTGCCAGCAGCTTAAATAATTCACCCCTCCACTTT. This sequence encodes CASSLNNSPLHF. The genes are TRBV7-6 and TRBJ1-6; D is ambiguous. Trimming removed 2 bases from V and 5 bases from J, with 1 base in between. Germline CDR1 reads SGHVS; CDR2 reads FNYEAQ. The CDR3 length is 12 residues. Based on the CDR3 plus reference TRBV7-6 and TRBJ1-6, the full variable domain is GAGVSQSPRYKVTKRGQDVALRCDPISGHVSLYWYRQALGQGPEFLTYFNYEAQQDKSGLPNDRFSAERPEGSISTLTIQRTEQRDSAMYRCASSLNNSPLHFGNGTRLTVT.

Only a few counts were recorded for this clonotype. The CDR3 nucleotides are TGTGCCAGCAGCGTAGGGGTTGGCTACACCTTC. The encoded protein is CASSVGVGYTF. The chain links TRBV5-6 to TRBJ1-2; the D gene is possibly TRBD1 (5 bases). The CDR3 contains 11 residues. Germline CDR1 and CDR2: SGHDT and YYEEEE. With 4 bases removed from V and 7 bases from J, the gap between germline ends came to 8 bases.

The table lists this clonotype with many counts. The chain recombines TRBV11-3 with TRBJ2-1; D gene uncertain. V was shortened by 5 bases and J by 6 bases, with 8 bases between the two germline ends. Germline loops: CDR1 SGHNT, CDR2 YENEEA. CDR3 length: 12 residues. CDR3 coding DNA: TGTGCCAGCAGCGCAGGATTCAATGAGCAGTTCTTC. It specifies CASSAGFNEQFF.

This clonotype was detected many times. V is TRBV27 and J is TRBJ2-7, with 8 bases matching TRBD1. Germline values: CDR1 MNHEY, CDR2 SMNVEV (reference sequence). This CDR3 contains 13 residues. The trim removed 4 bases at V and 3 bases at J, leaving 2 bases unmatched. The CDR3 here is CASSSTGVYEQYF. The CDR3 DNA is TGTGCCAGCAGTTCGACAGGGGTCTACGAGCAGTACTTC.

The V and J genes are TRBV12-3 or TRBV12-4 and TRBJ1-2; 7 nucleotides line up with TRBD1. The CDR3 loop spans 14 amino acids. J gave up 4 bases and V 5 bases, and 7 bases lay outside the gene matches. The CDR3 DNA is TGTGCCAGCAGTCAAGACAGGGTCGGCTATGGCTACACCTTC. This translates into CASSQDRVGYGYTF.

This chain connects TRBV15 to TRBJ1-5; the D is unclear. V lost 3 bases and J 6 bases, leaving 9 bases between the germline ends. The CDR3 loop spans 13 amino acids. CDR1 and CDR2 (germline): LNHNV, YYDKDF (reference sequence). As DNA, the CDR3 is TGTGCCACCAGCAGCGGCGGACTTCAGCCCCAGCATTTT. This codes for CATSSGGLQPQHF.

V gene TRBV20-1 combines with J gene TRBJ2-7; D gene ambiguous. Germline CDR1 DFQATT, CDR2 SNEGSKA (reference sequence). The CDR3 totals 11 residues. V gave up 6 bases and J gave up 4 bases, with 10 bases separating them. DNA for the CDR3: TGCAGTGCGCTGAGCCCTTACGAGCAGTACTTC. This gives the protein CSALSPYEQYF.

The V gene is TRBV3-1, the J gene TRBJ1-1; TRBD1 agrees at 7 bases. In germline, CDR1 is LGHDT, CDR2 YNNKEL (reference sequence). This CDR3 spans 15 amino acids. V lost 6 bases to trimming and J lost 0 bases; unmatched junction nucleotides: 7. CDR3 sequence (DNA): TGTGCCAGCAGGCGCACCGGGACAGTGAACACTGAAGCTTTCTTT. It yields the protein CASRRTGTVNTEAFF.

CDR3 bases: TGCGCCAGCAGCCAAGATACCGGAAATGAGCAGTTCTTC. Translating gives CASSQDTGNEQFF. V usage is TRBV4-1 and J usage is TRBJ2-1; no firm D call. The CDR3 length is 13 residues. CDR1 is MGHRA, CDR2 YSYEKL, per germline. Trimming took off 0 bases at V and 7 bases at J, with 7 bases between the two ends.

The genes are TRBV5-1 and TRBJ2-3; TRBD2 matches 9 bases. Trimming cost V 6 bases and J 2 bases; bases outside gene matches: 10. Looked up from germline, CDR1 is SGHRS and CDR2 is YFSETQ. CDR3 size: 16 residues. The CDR3: CASTRAGGRDTDTQYF. Written as DNA, the CDR3 is TGCGCCAGCACGAGGGCGGGGGGGAGAGACACAGATACGCAGTATTTT.

There are a few counts of this clonotype. The J gene is TRBJ2-7, the V gene TRBV4-1; D is undetermined. With 4 bases removed from V and 5 bases from J, the gap between germline ends came to 12 bases. Germline V gene data show CDR1 as MGHRA and CDR2 as YSYEKL. The CDR3 has 13 amino acids. The CDR3 sequence is CASSLRGPDEQYF. DNA for the CDR3: TGCGCCAGCAGCCTTCGAGGTCCCGACGAGCAGTACTTC.

This clonotype came up a few times. J is TRBJ2-7 and V is TRBV5-1, with 7 bases aligning to TRBD2. Germline V gene lookup returns CDR1 SGHRS and CDR2 YFSETQ. V dropped 1 base and J dropped 2; count of bases not matched to a gene: 6. The CDR3 extends over 15 amino acids. The CDR3 reads CASSLLGEGPYEQYF. The DNA of the CDR3 is TGCGCCAGCAGCTTGCTTGGGGAGGGCCCCTACGAGCAGTACTTC.

This clonotype was detected a few times. The rearrangement links TRBV5-1 to TRBJ2-3; tentative D call: TRBD2 (6 bases). The CDR3 sequence is 15 residues long. Trimming took off 5 bases at V and 2 bases at J, with 15 bases between the two ends. Germline V gene lookup returns CDR1 SGHRS and CDR2 YFSETQ. CDR3: CASSREELNTDTQYF. CDR3 nucleotides: TGCGCCAGCAGTAGGGAGGAATTAAACACAGATACGCAGTATTTT.

This clonotype was detected a few times. The rearrangement uses TRBV6-5 and TRBJ2-3, with D possibly matching TRBD1 (6 bases). V was trimmed by 11 bases and J by 2 bases, leaving 23 bases between them. CDR3 length: 16 residues. Germline V CDR1 and CDR2: MNHEY, SVGAGI. This CDR3 is CARPVEQGDATDTQYF. The CDR3, as DNA: TGTGCCCGACCGGTGGAACAGGGCGACGCCACAGATACGCAGTATTTT.

The chain links TRBV6-6 to TRBJ2-5; no clear D gene. Germline V gene sequence: CDR1 MNHNY, CDR2 SVGAGI (reference sequence). V lost 2 bases, J lost 4 bases, and 17 bases lay in between. This CDR3 is 16 amino acids long. CDR3 bases: TGTGCCAGCAGTTACAAACCGGGCTTGCAAGGAGAGACCCAGTACTTC. Translating gives CASSYKPGLQGETQYF.